The present T cell receptor beta chain was sequenced within a study of shared clonotypes between healthy human individuals. About the research overall: Per-donor plates numbered three CD4 naive, three CD4 memory, two CD8 naive and one CD8 memory.

As regards this clone: Its specificity is unknown.

Original processing notes: In the immunoSEQ data, sequences were junction-only and lacked quality scores, so filtering differed. Libraries were prepared by immunoSEQ multiplex PCR; TCRdb keeps only in-frame clonotypes and omits some of them. The D gene and trimming were derived from the DNA, and the V and J assignments and clone size from that table. The sample contains 300,000 to 400,000 clones, roughly 84% of which appear only once. Study-wide findings and caveats: A generally larger estimated richness was seen in naive subsets than in memory subsets.

The V gene end was trimmed by 3 bases and the J gene end by 3 bases; junction bases not matched to a gene: 12. Germline V lookup: CDR1 SGHAT, CDR2 FQNNGV. There are 17 residues in the CDR3. The genes are TRBV11-2 and TRBJ2-7; 9 bases agree with TRBD1. This clonotype was sampled from a man between 18 and 29 years old in good health. The source material was memory CD8+ T cells sorted from blood. Subset described: CD45RO+ cells pooled with CCR7-negative TemRA cells. Written as DNA, the CDR3 is TGTGCCAGCAGCTTCGGGCCACAGGGGGCTCTTTACTACGAGCAGTACTTC. Protein: CASSFGPQGALYYEQYF.